The 29 T cell receptor beta chains in this list originate from one sample, sequenced in a study of Ad26.COV2.S vaccination and SARS-CoV-2 variants. Noted treatment: some 20 received Ad26.COV2.S at low or high dose, single or two shots; about 5 received placebo; per-sample allocation not given. Collection of the samples took place on day 63 after the first injection of vaccine or placebo. Generated by immunoSEQ multiplex PCR, the TCRdb table keeps only in-frame clones and is missing some. The sample holds hundreds of thousands of clones, 70% to 90% seen once. The sequencing used peripheral blood, collected in a trial of Ad26.COV2.S vaccine versus placebo. The source is a person aged 18-65 years who received the Ad26.COV2.S COVID-19 vaccine or a placebo.

This chain uses TRBV12-5 with TRBJ1-6; D is possibly TRBD1 (5 bases). Germline V gives CDR1 LGHNT, CDR2 FRNRAP. This CDR3 contains 14 residues. The V and J ends lost 3 bases and 8 bases respectively, with 11 bases between them. Here the CDR3 DNA reads TGTGCTAGTGGTTTCGGGGGACGAGATTCACCCCTCCACTTT. Translation gives CASGFGGRDSPLHF.

Only one count was recorded for this clone. The rearrangement links TRBV24-1 to TRBJ1-4; 7 nucleotides line up with TRBD1. Losses at the gene ends were 11 bases for V and 5 bases for J; bases not matched to a gene: 7. This CDR3 has 13 amino acids. The germline V gene has CDR1 KGHDR and CDR2 SFDVKD. As DNA, the CDR3 is TGTGCCATCTCGACAGGGATCAATGAAAAACTGTTTTTT. As protein: CAISTGINEKLFF.

The chain links TRBV6-6 to TRBJ2-7, with 9 bases lining up with TRBD2. The CDR3 is made up of 13 amino acids. V lost 10 bases, J lost 6 bases, and 10 bases stayed unmatched. Germline CDR1 is MNHNY and CDR2 is SVGAGI (reference sequence). CDR3 DNA sequence: TGTGCCATTTCGCCTGGACTAGCGCGCGAGCAGTACTTC. Residues: CAISPGLAREQYF.

The rearrangement joins TRBV7-2 to TRBJ1-2; 7 nucleotides match TRBD1. The CDR3 is 12 amino acids. CDR1 SGHTA and CDR2 FQGNSA come from the germline V gene. The ends lost 5 bases at V and 8 bases at J; junction bases unmatched: 5. As DNA, the CDR3 is TGTGCCAGCAGCCAGACAGGGTTCGGCTACACCTTC. It yields the protein CASSQTGFGYTF.

The chain carries TRBV5-1 and TRBJ2-4; 7 nucleotides agree with TRBD1. Germline CDR1 reads SGHRS; CDR2 reads YFSETQ. The CDR3 has 15 amino acids. Trimming at V came to 3 bases and at J to 2 bases, leaving 5 bases not matched to a gene. DNA of the CDR3: TGCGCCAGCAGCTCGACAGGGTTTTCCAAAAACATTCAGTACTTC. Translated, it gives CASSSTGFSKNIQYF.

The gene calls are TRBV5-1 and TRBJ2-7; TRBD1 aligns across 8 bases. The CDR3 is made up of 14 amino acids. Trimming cost V 3 bases and J 6 bases; bases outside gene matches: 8. CDR1 SGHRS and CDR2 YFSETQ come from the germline V gene. CDR3 loop: CASSSQGARGEQYF. CDR3 sequence (DNA): TGCGCCAGCAGCTCCCAGGGGGCGCGGGGCGAGCAGTACTTC.

The chain recombines TRBV30 with TRBJ1-2, with 7 bases lining up with TRBD1. Trimming removed 4 bases from V and 11 bases from J; junction bases left unmatched: 10. Germline lookup yields CDR1 GTSNPN and CDR2 SVGIG (reference sequence). CDR3 length: 12 residues. The CDR3 reads CAWTRQQGFYTF. The DNA for the CDR3 is TGTGCCTGGACCCGGCAACAGGGGTTTTACACCTTC.

This clone has just one count. The chain carries TRBV10-3 and TRBJ2-1, with D possibly TRBD2 on 5 matching bases. The CDR3 is 17 amino acids. V lost 4 bases, J lost 0 bases, and 16 bases lay in between. CDR1 and CDR2 (germline): ENHRY, SYGVKD. CDR3 protein: CAISGVRTGSSYNEQFF. CDR3 DNA sequence: TGTGCCATCAGTGGGGTTAGGACTGGTAGCTCCTACAATGAGCAGTTCTTC.

The chain recombines TRBV7-8 with TRBJ2-7, with D perhaps matching TRBD1 or TRBD2 (5 bases each). This CDR3 spans 13 amino acids. Trimming removed 4 bases at V and 7 bases at J, with 14 bases between. CDR1 and CDR2 (germline): SGHVS, FQNEAQ. CDR3 residues: CASSWGPVREQYF. The CDR3 nucleotides read TGTGCCAGCAGCTGGGGACCTGTTAGGGAGCAGTACTTC.

The chain couples TRBV9 to TRBJ2-7; the match to TRBD1 covers 11 bases. In germline, CDR1 is SGDLS, CDR2 YYNGEE. J was trimmed by 0 bases and V by 4 bases; bases with no gene match: 3. This CDR3 region has 15 residues. CDR3 coding DNA: TGTGCCAGCAGCATAGGACAGGGGGCCTCCTACGAGCAGTACTTC. It is translated as CASSIGQGASYEQYF.

The V and J genes are TRBV19 and TRBJ2-2; the D is unclear. Germline V gene sequence: CDR1 LNHDA, CDR2 SQIVND (reference sequence). This CDR3 is 15 amino acids long. With 5 bases removed from V and 1 base from J, the gap between germline ends came to 11 bases. CDR3 nucleotide sequence: TGTGCCAGTAGTCTCCAGACGATGAACACCGGGGAGCTGTTTTTT. Translated: CASSLQTMNTGELFF.

The chain couples TRBV6-5 to TRBJ1-2; perhaps TRBD1 as D (5 bases). Germline V gene sequence: CDR1 MNHEY, CDR2 SVGAGI. The CDR3 has 14 amino acids. The V end was cut by 6 bases, the J end by 4 bases, with 15 bases between. CDR3: CASSRDREVYGYTF. In DNA form, the CDR3 reads TGTGCCAGCAGCCGGGACCGAGAAGTCTATGGCTACACCTTC.

This clone was detected once. This chain joins TRBV3-1 (or the pseudogene TRBV3-2) and TRBJ2-2; the D is unclear. CDR3 size: 12 residues. The V end was cut by 11 bases, the J end by 4 bases, with 11 bases between. Germline assignment: CDR1 LGHDT and CDR2 YNNKEL (reference sequence). CDR3 loop: CASTSGTGELFF. CDR3 sequence (DNA): TGTGCCTCCACCTCGGGCACCGGGGAGCTGTTTTTT.

The chain is built from TRBV19 and TRBJ1-5; 11 nucleotides agree with TRBD1. Per the germline V gene, CDR1 is LNHDA and CDR2 is SQIVND (reference sequence). Trimming cost V 5 bases and J 7 bases; bases outside gene matches: 10. The CDR3 totals 16 residues. CDR3 loop: CASSAPRTGGGQPQHF. CDR3 bases: TGTGCCAGTAGTGCCCCTCGGACAGGGGGCGGGCAGCCCCAGCATTTT.

The V call is TRBV5-1, the J call TRBJ2-4; possible D gene TRBD2, 6 bases. Trimming cost V 0 bases and J 0 bases, with 7 bases left between them. The CDR3 contains 15 residues. In germline, CDR1 is SGHRS, CDR2 YFSETQ. The CDR3 sequence: CASSLVGGAKNIQYF. The CDR3 DNA sequence: TGCGCCAGCAGCTTGGTCGGGGGAGCCAAAAACATTCAGTACTTC.

The chain carries TRBV30 and TRBJ1-5, with D perhaps matching TRBD1 (6 bases). The CDR3 spans 14 residues. Germline loops: CDR1 GTSNPN, CDR2 SVGIG (reference sequence). The V end lost 2 bases, the J end lost 4 bases, and 12 bases lay between the germline ends. Here the CDR3 reads CAWSFQGMNQPQHF. DNA for the CDR3: TGTGCCTGGAGTTTCCAGGGGATGAATCAGCCCCAGCATTTT.

DNA for the CDR3: TGTGCCAGCAGTTATGAGGGCCGGGGCAGAGCCTACGAGCAGTACTTC. This gives the protein CASSYEGRGRAYEQYF. The chain combines TRBV6-5 with TRBJ2-7; D may be TRBD1 or TRBD2 (5 bases each). This CDR3 comprises 16 residues. V was pared by 3 bases and J by 2 bases, with 17 bases between. Germline values: CDR1 MNHEY, CDR2 SVGAGI.

The chain joins TRBV5-6 to TRBJ1-2; the match to TRBD1 covers 7 bases. Germline-derived CDR1 and CDR2 are SGHDT and YYEEEE. The CDR3 spans 17 residues. Losses at the gene ends were 4 bases for V and 2 bases for J; bases not matched to a gene: 14. CDR3 in DNA: TGTGCCAGCAGCGGGGCCCTCCTCAGGGGGAGGAACTATGGCTACACCTTC. It encodes CASSGALLRGRNYGYTF. Full variable domain (missing parts from reference TRBV5-6 and TRBJ1-2): DAGVTQSPTHLIKTRGQQVTLRCSPKSGHDTVSWYQQALGQGPQFIFQYYEEEERQRGNFPDRFSGHQFPNYSSELNVNALLLGDSALYLCASSGALLRGRNYGYTFGSGTRLTVV.

The V and J genes are TRBV5-1 and TRBJ1-1, with 9 bases fitting TRBD1. CDR3 size: 14 residues. Per germline, CDR1 SGHRS and CDR2 YFSETQ. The V segment lost 3 bases and the J segment 5 bases; nucleotides outside the gene matches: 5. The CDR3 DNA reads TGCGCCAGCAGCTCCGGACAGGGGAGGACTGAAGCTTTCTTT. Translated: CASSSGQGRTEAFF.

The chain has TRBV7-9 and TRBJ1-2, with 7 bases that match TRBD1. CDR1 is SEHNR, CDR2 FQNEAQ, per germline (reference sequence). The J segment lost 4 bases and the V segment lost 4 bases, leaving 6 bases of the junction unmatched. CDR3 size: 14 residues. The CDR3 here is CASSSQGEVYGYTF. The CDR3 region has the DNA TGTGCCAGCAGCTCTCAGGGGGAGGTCTATGGCTACACCTTC. The whole variable domain, filled in from reference TRBV7-9 and TRBJ1-2, reads DTGVSQNPRHKITKRGQNVTFRCDPISEHNRLYWYRQTLGQGPEFLTYFQNEAQLEKSRLLSDRFSAERPKGSFSTLEIQRTEQGDSAMYLCASSSQGEVYGYTFGSGTRLTVV.

This rearrangement joins TRBV9 to TRBJ2-5, with TRBD2 matching over 11 bases. The CDR3 is 16 amino acids. CDR1 and CDR2 from the germline V gene are SGDLS and YYNGEE. V dropped 4 bases and J dropped 5; count of bases not matched to a gene: 10. For the CDR3, the DNA is TGTGCCAGCAGCCCAGGGACTAGCGGTCTGTCGGAGACCCAGTACTTC. It encodes CASSPGTSGLSETQYF.

The rearrangement uses TRBV11-1 and TRBJ1-6; D ambiguous. Germline-derived CDR1 and CDR2 are SGHAT and FQDESV (reference sequence). With 8 bases removed from V and 4 bases from J, the gap between germline ends came to 6 bases. The CDR3 spans 12 residues. Here the CDR3 DNA reads TGTGCCAGCGGCCGTTATAATTCACCCCTCCACTTT. Protein sequence: CASGRYNSPLHF. Variable domain in full (rest from reference TRBV11-1 and TRBJ1-6): EAEVAQSPRYKITEKSQAVAFWCDPISGHATLYWYRQILGQGPELLVQFQDESVVDDSQLPKDRFSAERLKGVDSTLKIQPAELGDSAMYLCASGRYNSPLHFGNGTRLTVT.

This clone has just one count. This rearrangement joins TRBV7-2 to TRBJ1-4; a weak D match, TRBD1 (5 bases). The germline CDR1 and CDR2 sequences are SGHTA and FQGNSA. Trimming shortened V by 4 bases and J by 5 bases, and 14 bases separated the two germline ends. This CDR3 has 15 amino acids. CDR3 DNA sequence: TGTGCCAGCAGCTCCCTCGGGGGTAGCAATGAAAAACTGTTTTTT. Translated, it gives CASSSLGGSNEKLFF.

The CDR3 DNA reads TGTGCCAGCAGCACGACCTGGCAAGAGACCCAGTACTTC. This gives the protein CASSTTWQETQYF. This sequence joins TRBV7-7 and TRBJ2-5, with D unresolved. This CDR3 is 13 amino acids long. Trimming left V 5 bases short and J 2 bases short, with 9 bases between. Germline CDR1 reads SSHAT; CDR2 reads FNYEAQ (reference sequence).

This sequence joins TRBV25-1 and TRBJ1-4; TRBD1 agrees at 9 bases. The CDR3 loop spans 17 amino acids. Germline CDR1 MGHDK, CDR2 SYGVNS. The J segment lost 3 bases and the V segment lost 2 bases, leaving 7 bases of the junction unmatched. The CDR3 sequence is CASSETGTGPANEKLFF. The CDR3 nucleotides read TGTGCCAGCAGTGAAACCGGGACAGGGCCTGCTAATGAAAAACTGTTTTTT.

The CDR3 coding sequence is TGTGCCACCAGCAGAGATGTGGCCGGCAGGGAGAATGGCTACACCTTC. It yields the protein CATSRDVAGRENGYTF. The chain employs TRBV15 and TRBJ1-2; perhaps TRBD1 as D (5 bases). Germline CDR1 reads LNHNV; CDR2 reads YYDKDF (reference sequence). The CDR3 totals 16 residues. V was shortened by 0 bases and J by 6 bases, with 17 bases between the two germline ends. Complete variable domain (other parts from reference TRBV15 and TRBJ1-2): DAMVIQNPRYQVTQFGKPVTLSCSQTLNHNVMYWYQQKSSQAPKLLFHYYDKDFNNEADTPDNFQSRRPNTSFCFLDIRSPGLGDTAMYLCATSRDVAGRENGYTFGSGTRLTVV.

The chain links TRBV27 to TRBJ1-5, with D unclear. The V end was cut by 5 bases, the J end by 5 bases, with 10 bases between. The CDR3 has 13 residues. Germline V CDR1 and CDR2: MNHEY, SMNVEV (reference sequence). This CDR3 is CASSRNAYQPQHF. The CDR3 nucleotides are TGTGCCAGCAGTCGGAACGCTTATCAGCCCCAGCATTTT.

This clone appeared a few times. This chain joins TRBV19 and TRBJ1-1; tentative D call: TRBD1 (5 bases). This CDR3 comprises 15 residues. Germline assignment: CDR1 LNHDA and CDR2 SQIVND (reference sequence). V lost 3 bases to trimming and J lost 0 bases, with 11 bases between them. CDR3 in DNA: TGTGCCAGTAGTATCCTCCGACAGATGAACACTGAAGCTTTCTTT. Translating it yields CASSILRQMNTEAFF.

The chain combines TRBV3-1 (or the pseudogene TRBV3-2) with TRBJ2-4, with D maybe TRBD1 (5 bases). In germline, CDR1 is LGHDT, CDR2 YNNKEL (reference sequence). CDR3 length equals 15 residues. V was shortened by 1 base and J by 3 bases, with 10 bases between the two germline ends. The CDR3 coding sequence is TGTGCCAGCAGCCAAGCAGGGCCCAGCAAAAACATTCAGTACTTC. This codes for CASSQAGPSKNIQYF.